The 22 T cell receptor beta chains below come from one sample, sequenced in a study of shared clonotypes between healthy human individuals. Here immunoSEQ multiplex PCR was the method, and the copy in TCRdb shows in-frame clones only, minus some. The sample holds 170,000 or so clones, 66% seen once. The sequencing input was memory CD4+ T cells sorted from blood. The subset: CD45RA-negative fraction. Receptors were obtained from a man aged 25 to 45 in good health.

Notes on this clone: The junction departs from the called germline gene at one end, perhaps through a read error. The genes are TRBV28 and TRBJ2-1; D gene unclear. Germline V lookup: CDR1 MDHEN, CDR2 SYDVKM. The CDR3 has 14 amino acids. The CDR3 nucleotides read TGTACCAGCAGCCGGCCCCCCCTTTTGGATGAGCAGTTCTTC. Its protein is CTSSRPPLLDEQFF.

The chain carries TRBV11-1 and TRBJ2-5; D gene ambiguous. The germline V gene has CDR1 SGHAT and CDR2 FQDESV (reference sequence). V lost 5 bases to trimming and J lost 4 bases, with 8 bases between them. The CDR3 sequence is 12 residues long. CDR3 nucleotide sequence: TGTGCCAGCAGCCGGGTGGCAGAGACCCAGTACTTC. It is translated as CASSRVAETQYF.

The chain combines TRBV29-1 with TRBJ2-5; D is undetermined. The germline gives CDR1 SQVTM, CDR2 ANQGSEA. Deletions cut 6 bases from V and 0 bases from J, with 14 bases between. The CDR3 has 14 amino acids. CDR3 bases: TGCAGCGTCACCCAGCTGGGGTACCAAGAGACCCAGTACTTC. It encodes CSVTQLGYQETQYF.

This clone has more than one count but fewer than ten. The chain has TRBV5-1 and TRBJ2-1; D not resolved. Per germline, CDR1 SGHRS and CDR2 YFSETQ. This CDR3 is built from 14 residues. Trimming left V 4 bases short and J 5 bases short, with 13 bases between. The CDR3 here is CASSILVGNNEQFF. In nucleotides, the CDR3 is TGCGCCAGCAGCATATTGGTAGGGAACAATGAGCAGTTCTTC. The full variable domain, its missing parts supplied by reference TRBV5-1 and TRBJ2-1, is KAGVTQTPRYLIKTRGQQVTLSCSPISGHRSVSWYQQTPGQGLQFLFEYFSETQRNKGNFPGRFSGRQFSNSRSEMNVSTLELGDSALYLCASSILVGNNEQFFGPGTRLTVL.

This clone was seen only a few times. V is TRBV11-3 and J is TRBJ2-1; 11 nucleotides align to TRBD1. V lost 5 bases to trimming and J lost 5 bases; unmatched junction nucleotides: 11. Germline V lookup: CDR1 SGHNT, CDR2 YENEEA. The CDR3 extends over 17 amino acids. The DNA of the CDR3 is TGTGCCAGCAGCAAGCGGACAGGGGGCCCGGGGGACAATGAGCAGTTCTTC. Amino acid sequence: CASSKRTGGPGDNEQFF. Full variable domain (rest looked up from reference TRBV11-3 and TRBJ2-1): EAGVVQSPRYKIIEKKQPVAFWCNPISGHNTLYWYLQNLGQGPELLIRYENEEAVDDSQLPKDRFSAERLKGVDSTLKIQPAELGDSAVYLCASSKRTGGPGDNEQFFGPGTRLTVL.

This chain links TRBV7-9 with TRBJ1-1; 7 bases are a match to TRBD1. Per germline, CDR1 SEHNR and CDR2 FQNEAQ (reference sequence). The CDR3 consists of 12 residues. Trimming took 5 bases from V and 8 from J; bases not matched to a gene: 5. CDR3 in DNA: TGTGCCAGCAGCGCTAGGGACAGCGAAGCTTTCTTT. It codes for CASSARDSEAFF.

Worth noting for this clone: Other DNA sequences within the sample encode an identical CDR3. The rearrangement joins TRBV30 to TRBJ2-5, with D hard to call. The germline CDR1 and CDR2 sequences are GTSNPN and SVGIG (reference sequence). CDR3 size: 11 residues. V was clipped by 0 bases and J by 5 bases, with 4 bases between them. CDR3 loop: CAWSVSETQYF. The CDR3 DNA is TGTGCCTGGAGTGTGAGTGAGACCCAGTACTTC.

Only a few counts were recorded for this clone. The V and J genes are TRBV7-2 and TRBJ2-1; 12 nucleotides match TRBD2. Germline V gene sequence: CDR1 SGHTA, CDR2 FQGNSA. V trimming: 2 bases; J trimming: 9 bases; junction bases outside the gene matches: 8. The CDR3 loop spans 16 amino acids. CDR3 loop: CASSLTGTSGRREQFF. The CDR3 bases are TGTGCCAGCAGCTTAACAGGGACTAGCGGGCGTCGTGAGCAGTTCTTC.

This clone was detected once. This chain connects TRBV10-3 to TRBJ2-3, with TRBD2 identical over 8 bases. Losses at the gene ends were 6 bases for V and 1 base for J; bases not matched to a gene: 6. CDR1 and CDR2 (germline): ENHRY, SYGVKD. The CDR3 is made up of 15 amino acids. Here the CDR3 reads CAIRLSGAGTDTQYF. The CDR3 DNA reads as TGTGCCATCAGGCTTAGCGGGGCCGGCACAGATACGCAGTATTTT.

This clone was seen a handful of times. This sequence joins TRBV5-1 and TRBJ2-1; D is unresolved. The CDR3 covers 13 residues. Trimming removed 4 bases from V and 9 bases from J, with 14 bases in between. The germline gives CDR1 SGHRS, CDR2 YFSETQ. The CDR3 nucleotides are TGCGCCAGCAGCCCCCAACGACAAACTGAGCAGTTCTTC. It yields the protein CASSPQRQTEQFF.

The CDR3 here is CASSEEQVRTDTQYF. The CDR3 bases are TGTGCCAGCAGTGAAGAACAGGTTCGCACAGATACGCAGTATTTT. J is TRBJ2-3 and V is TRBV6-1; tentative D call: TRBD1 (5 bases). V was pared by 1 base and J by 1 base, with 9 bases between. Germline V gene sequence: CDR1 MNHNS, CDR2 SASEGT. CDR3 size: 15 residues.

There are many counts of this clone. The V gene is TRBV4-3, the J gene TRBJ2-5; a possible D gene is TRBD2 (6 bases). The CDR3 contains 16 residues. Trimming removed 1 base at V and 2 bases at J, with 14 bases between. Germline CDR1 reads LGHNA; CDR2 reads YSLEER. The CDR3 nucleotides read TGCGCCAGCAGCCAAGTCGGGTCCGGGGGTCAAGAGACCCAGTACTTC. Translating it yields CASSQVGSGGQETQYF.

The CDR3 coding sequence is TGCAGCGTTGAAGGGGGGTTAGGGAACGCTGGCTACACCTTC. Encoded protein: CSVEGGLGNAGYTF. The J gene is TRBJ1-2, the V gene TRBV29-1; TRBD1 might be the D (5 bases). CDR3 length: 14 amino acids. The V gene's germline CDR1 is SQVTM and CDR2 ANQGSEA. V lost 1 base and J lost 7, with 16 bases in between.

V gene TRBV10-2 combines with J gene TRBJ2-1, with 10 positions matching TRBD2. CDR1 and CDR2 (germline): WSHSY, SAAADI. The V segment lost 7 bases and the J segment 9 bases; nucleotides outside the gene matches: 12. This CDR3 is built from 15 residues. CDR3 DNA: TGCGCCAGCACTGGATGGCTAGCGGGAGTTACTGAGCAGTTCTTC. As protein: CASTGWLAGVTEQFF.

This clone has just one count. The rearrangement joins TRBV30 to TRBJ1-2, with 9 nucleotides matching TRBD1. The CDR3 covers 14 residues. Germline V gene data show CDR1 as GTSNPN and CDR2 as SVGIG (reference sequence). The trim removed 3 bases at V and 7 bases at J, leaving 9 bases unmatched. The CDR3: CAWSTGGALSGYTF. DNA for the CDR3: TGTGCCTGGAGCACAGGGGGCGCTTTATCTGGCTACACCTTC.

The CDR3 sequence is CASSYDTDTQYF. Written as DNA, the CDR3 is TGCGCCAGCAGCTACGACACAGATACGCAGTATTTT. The chain employs TRBV5-1 and TRBJ2-3, with no clear D. The CDR3 is 12 residues long. Germline V gene data show CDR1 as SGHRS and CDR2 as YFSETQ. V was shortened by 3 bases and J by 2 bases, with 4 bases between the two germline ends.

This clone was detected a few times. The V call is TRBV6-6, the J call TRBJ2-1, with TRBD1 identical over 11 bases. The CDR3 runs 15 residues. V shed 6 bases, J shed 9 bases, and the junction held 10 bases outside the gene matches. CDR1 and CDR2 (germline): MNHNY, SVGAGI (reference sequence). In DNA, the CDR3 is TGTGCCAGCAGGGGGACAGGGGGTTTCTATAGTGAGCAGTTCTTC. This sequence encodes CASRGTGGFYSEQFF.

This clone has only a few counts. The gene calls are TRBV6-5 and TRBJ1-2; TRBD1 is a possible D gene (6 bases). V dropped 2 bases and J dropped 7 bases, with 11 bases sitting between them. The CDR3 runs to 13 residues. Germline V CDR1 and CDR2: MNHEY, SVGAGI. In nucleotides, the CDR3 is TGTGCCAGCAGTTACCTTGGGGGCTCTGGCTACACCTTC. Protein sequence: CASSYLGGSGYTF.

This chain connects TRBV6-5 to TRBJ2-7, with TRBD1 matching 7 bases. This CDR3 is built from 16 residues. The germline V gene has CDR1 MNHEY and CDR2 SVGAGI. The V and J ends lost 2 bases and 6 bases, in that order; junction bases with no gene match: 13. The CDR3 region is CASSYRPDRPGGEQYF. Written as DNA, the CDR3 is TGTGCCAGCAGTTACAGACCGGACAGGCCCGGCGGCGAGCAGTACTTC.

The chain joins TRBV7-8 to TRBJ2-6; 8 nucleotides match TRBD1. J lost 1 base, V lost 5 bases, and 7 bases had no gene match. This CDR3 has 17 amino acids. Germline V lookup: CDR1 SGHVS, CDR2 FQNEAQ. The CDR3 reads CASSPDRGVSGANVLTF. The CDR3 DNA is TGTGCCAGCAGCCCCGACAGGGGCGTATCTGGGGCCAACGTCCTGACTTTC.

The table lists this clone with many counts. This chain joins TRBV18 and TRBJ2-3, with unresolved D. V was clipped by 3 bases and J by 5 bases, with 12 bases between them. Looked up from germline, CDR1 is KGHSH and CDR2 is LQKENI. The CDR3 loop spans 14 amino acids. DNA for the CDR3: TGTGCCAGCTCACCCGTTGTCTCGGTAGATACGCAGTATTTT. Its protein product is CASSPVVSVDTQYF.

This rearrangement joins TRBV29-1 to TRBJ2-1, with 9 bases matching TRBD2. After removal of 3 bases from V and 9 bases from J, the junction contained 6 bases not matched to a gene. Germline V CDR1 and CDR2: SQVTM, ANQGSEA. This CDR3 comprises 13 residues. The CDR3 nucleotides read TGCAGCGTTGACGGTAGCGGGAGTTCTGAGCAGTTCTTC. Translating gives CSVDGSGSSEQFF.